Following are 31 T cell receptor beta chains from one sample sequenced in a study of T cell responses to AZD1222 COVID-19 vaccine (dated by TCRdb to about 2021). This specimen's time point label, interpreted: about 28 days (+/-7) after the second vaccine dose. Library creation used the immunoSEQ multiplex PCR assay. TCRdb carries this immuneACCESS record with in-frame sequences only. Its versions omit some clonotypes, under half of them owing to an unresolved V gene in the studies checked, with the rest unexplained. Here the sample has 120,000 or so clones; 85% to 90% occur a single time. The ten top clones hold approximately 6.5% of the sample. Sequenced material: peripheral blood, taken 28 days after the second AZD1222 dose. The receptors were sampled from an adult who received the AZD1222 COVID-19 vaccine.

The rearrangement links TRBV2 to TRBJ1-2, with unresolved D. The germline V and J ends were trimmed by 3 bases and 2 bases, with 13 bases remaining between them. The germline V gene has CDR1 SNHLY and CDR2 FYNNEI. This CDR3 has 15 amino acids. CDR3 in amino acids: CASSEARAKNYGYTF. The DNA for the CDR3 is TGTGCCAGCAGTGAGGCGCGGGCTAAGAACTATGGCTACACCTTC.

The chain uses TRBV7-9 and TRBJ1-1, with 8 bases aligning to TRBD1. This CDR3 region has 18 residues. Losses at the gene ends were 0 bases for V and 5 bases for J; bases not matched to a gene: 14. Per the germline V gene, CDR1 is SEHNR and CDR2 is FQNEAQ (reference sequence). CDR3 DNA sequence: TGTGCCAGCAGCTTAGCCCTCATAATCAGGGGGCTTAGGACTGAAGCTTTCTTT. Residues: CASSLALIIRGLRTEAFF.

The chain is built from TRBV11-2 and TRBJ1-3; possible D gene TRBD1, 5 bases. This CDR3 is built from 17 residues. The V gene lost 1 base and the J gene lost 4 bases, with 17 bases spanning the gap. The germline V gene has CDR1 SGHAT and CDR2 FQNNGV. The CDR3 sequence is CASSLAGRVHGGNTIYF. The CDR3 nucleotides are TGTGCCAGCAGCTTAGCGGGCAGGGTTCATGGAGGAAACACCATATATTTT.

The chain uses TRBV7-8 and TRBJ1-6; the match to TRBD1 covers 7 bases. The CDR3 extends over 15 amino acids. With V trimmed by 2 bases and J by 9 bases, 7 bases remained unmatched. Per germline, CDR1 SGHVS and CDR2 FQNEAQ. DNA for the CDR3: TGTGCCAGCAGCTTAATAAGGGACAGCGCTTCACCCCTCCACTTT. The encoded protein is CASSLIRDSASPLHF.

This clone was detected only once. This chain connects TRBV6-1 to TRBJ1-2; D perhaps matches TRBD1 (6 bases). The germline CDR1 and CDR2 sequences are MNHNS and SASEGT. Trimming shortened V by 1 base and J by 4 bases, and 13 bases separated the two germline ends. This CDR3 comprises 15 residues. The CDR3, as DNA: TGTGCCAGCAGTGAAGGGACCGCCAGGGGCTATGGCTACACCTTC. This translates into CASSEGTARGYGYTF.

The rearrangement uses TRBV4-2 and TRBJ2-5, with 7 bases identical to TRBD1. The CDR3 loop spans 15 amino acids. Germline lookup yields CDR1 LGHNA and CDR2 YNFKEQ. Trimming removed 1 base from V and 5 bases from J; junction bases left unmatched: 7. CDR3 protein: CASSQAATGKETQYF. CDR3 nucleotide sequence: TGTGCCAGCAGCCAAGCTGCGACAGGGAAGGAGACCCAGTACTTC.

This chain links TRBV19 with TRBJ1-2; the D gene is possibly TRBD1 (5 bases). Germline CDR1 is LNHDA and CDR2 is SQIVND (reference sequence). This CDR3 spans 17 amino acids. Trimming stripped 4 bases from V and 1 base from J, with 19 bases between. Written as DNA, the CDR3 is TGTGCCAGTAGTACTTCCGCAGGGCTGGAAGGTAACTATGGCTACACCTTC. Its protein is CASSTSAGLEGNYGYTF.

The chain uses TRBV19 and TRBJ2-3; D is tentatively TRBD1 or TRBD2 (6 bases each). Trimming removed 4 bases from V and 6 bases from J, with 17 bases in between. The CDR3 is 15 residues long. Per the germline V gene, CDR1 is LNHDA and CDR2 is SQIVND (reference sequence). As DNA, the CDR3 is TGTGCCAGTAGTAGCAGGGGTGGGGACTTGGATACGCAGTATTTT. Translating gives CASSSRGGDLDTQYF. Complete variable domain (other parts from reference TRBV19 and TRBJ2-3): DGGITQSPKYLFRKEGQNVTLSCEQNLNHDAMYWYRQDPGQGLRLIYYSQIVNDFQKGDIAEGYSVSREKKESFPLTVTSAQKNPTAFYLCASSSRGGDLDTQYFGPGTRLTVL.

The CDR3 DNA is TGTGCCATCAACCGCGGGGGGGGCACAGATACGCAGTATTTT. Amino acids: CAINRGGGTDTQYF. This sequence joins TRBV10-3 and TRBJ2-3; 9 nucleotides line up with TRBD2. The CDR3 sequence is 14 residues long. CDR1 and CDR2 from the germline V gene are ENHRY and SYGVKD. Unmatched junction bases numbered 3, after V lost 7 bases and J lost 1 base.

The chain joins TRBV7-6 to TRBJ2-7, with 7 bases aligning to TRBD2. The length of the CDR3 is 13 residues. Looked up from germline, CDR1 is SGHVS and CDR2 is FNYEAQ. Losses at the gene ends were 8 bases for V and 4 bases for J; bases not matched to a gene: 8. CDR3 DNA sequence: TGTGCCAGCGGGAGGGGACGGGAATACGAGCAGTACTTC. This translates into CASGRGREYEQYF.

The CDR3: CASSLREGAPSYEQYF. DNA for the CDR3: TGTGCCAGCAGCTTACGAGAGGGGGCGCCCAGCTACGAGCAGTACTTC. This chain joins TRBV11-3 and TRBJ2-7; TRBD1 agrees at 7 bases. The CDR3 has 16 residues. V shed 2 bases, J shed 3 bases, and the junction held 10 bases outside the gene matches. Germline V gene sequence: CDR1 SGHNT, CDR2 YENEEA. Complete variable domain (other parts from reference TRBV11-3 and TRBJ2-7): EAGVVQSPRYKIIEKKQPVAFWCNPISGHNTLYWYLQNLGQGPELLIRYENEEAVDDSQLPKDRFSAERLKGVDSTLKIQPAELGDSAVYLCASSLREGAPSYEQYFGPGTRLTVT.

CDR3 residues: CASSSRPGAYEQYF. The CDR3 region has the DNA TGTGCCAGTAGTAGCCGACCCGGGGCCTACGAGCAGTACTTC. The V call is TRBV19, the J call TRBJ2-7, with a weak D call TRBD2 (5 bases). Germline CDR1 and CDR2: LNHDA and SQIVND (reference sequence). Trimming left V 4 bases short and J 2 bases short, with 12 bases between. The CDR3 totals 14 residues.

This chain links TRBV29-1 with TRBJ2-3; 7 bases align to TRBD2. Germline loops: CDR1 SQVTM, CDR2 ANQGSEA. This CDR3 comprises 14 residues. V lost 5 bases to trimming and J lost 6 bases; unmatched junction nucleotides: 11. CDR3 sequence reads: CSVQGGSGGDTQYF. The CDR3 DNA sequence: TGCAGCGTTCAAGGCGGGAGTGGGGGGGATACGCAGTATTTT.

The genes are TRBV28 and TRBJ1-4; tentatively, D is TRBD1 (5 bases). Germline V lookup: CDR1 MDHEN, CDR2 SYDVKM. CDR3 size: 19 residues. Trimming cost V 1 base and J 0 bases, with 18 bases left between them. The CDR3 DNA reads as TGTGCCAGCAGTTTATTGATTCGGGGCAGTTCTGCAACTAATGAAAAACTGTTTTTT. It specifies CASSLLIRGSSATNEKLFF.

This chain uses TRBV9 with TRBJ2-7; D is perhaps TRBD1 (6 bases). Trimming left V 5 bases short and J 7 bases short, with 13 bases between. Germline V gene sequence: CDR1 SGDLS, CDR2 YYNGEE. The length of the CDR3 is 12 residues. The CDR3 region has the DNA TGTGCCAGCAGTCCAGGGGTAGGAGAGCAGTACTTC. Its protein is CASSPGVGEQYF.

This clone appeared a few times. V gene TRBV2 combines with J gene TRBJ1-2; 9 nucleotides match TRBD1. Germline CDR1 and CDR2: SNHLY and FYNNEI. The CDR3 extends over 14 amino acids. V lost 7 bases and J lost 7; bases outside the gene matches: 10. CDR3 DNA: TGTGCCAGCAAACCAGGGACAGGGAGTGGTGGCTACACCTTC. It translates to CASKPGTGSGGYTF.

V gene TRBV29-1 combines with J gene TRBJ1-1, with a possible D match to TRBD1 (5 bases). V lost 5 bases to trimming and J lost 11 bases, with 21 bases between them. This CDR3 region has 13 residues. Germline assignment: CDR1 SQVTM and CDR2 ANQGSEA. This CDR3 is CSVQPRLDRGAFF. CDR3 coding DNA: TGCAGCGTTCAGCCCCGGTTGGACCGGGGGGCTTTCTTT.

The CDR3 sequence is CASSLWGEGAFF. The CDR3 region has the DNA TGTGCCAGCAGCTTATGGGGGGAGGGAGCTTTCTTT. The chain has TRBV7-2 and TRBJ1-1; a possible D gene is TRBD1 (5 bases). V was trimmed by 2 bases and J by 10 bases, leaving 11 bases between them. The germline CDR1 and CDR2 sequences are SGHTA and FQGNSA. This CDR3 comprises 12 residues.

This sequence joins TRBV6-2 or TRBV6-3 and TRBJ2-3; perhaps D is TRBD1 or TRBD2 (5 bases each). Germline V gives CDR1 MNHEY, CDR2 SVGEGT. The length of the CDR3 is 17 residues. Trimming took 2 bases from V and 0 from J, leaving 15 bases between them. The CDR3 DNA reads TGTGCCAGCAGTTACCTATCGGGACGCTCTAGCACAGATACGCAGTATTTT. Protein sequence: CASSYLSGRSSTDTQYF.

The J gene is TRBJ2-1, the V gene TRBV7-3, with D possibly TRBD1 on 6 matching bases. V lost 3 bases and J 12 bases, leaving 15 bases between the germline ends. Per the germline V gene, CDR1 is SGHTA and CDR2 is FQGTGA. This CDR3 has 13 residues. CDR3 DNA: TGTGCCAGCAGCTTTGGACGCCAAGGGGGGCAGTTCTTC. Translation: CASSFGRQGGQFF.

The sample holds one count of this clone. The rearrangement joins TRBV7-9 to TRBJ1-1; weak D call: TRBD1 (5 bases). Germline loops: CDR1 SEHNR, CDR2 FQNEAQ (reference sequence). This CDR3 is 14 amino acids long. The ends were cut back, 6 bases at V and 2 bases at J, with 13 bases in the middle. This CDR3 reads CASRLTGGNTEAFF. CDR3 nucleotides: TGTGCCAGCAGACTTACAGGTGGAAACACTGAAGCTTTCTTT.

This clone was observed once. The V call is TRBV9, the J call TRBJ2-7; D gene uncertain. Deletions cut 0 bases from V and 0 bases from J, with 7 bases between. Germline CDR1 is SGDLS and CDR2 is YYNGEE. The CDR3 has 14 amino acids. CDR3 nucleotides: TGTGCCAGCAGCGTAGGCGCTCCCTCCTACGAGCAGTACTTC. It encodes CASSVGAPSYEQYF.

The J gene is TRBJ2-7, the V gene TRBV29-1; a possible D gene is TRBD1 (5 bases). The CDR3 runs to 13 residues. Per germline, CDR1 SQVTM and CDR2 ANQGSEA. Trimming shortened V by 3 bases and J by 6 bases, and 15 bases separated the two germline ends. This chain's CDR3 is CSVDQVGAGEQYF. The CDR3 coding sequence is TGCAGCGTTGATCAGGTAGGGGCTGGCGAGCAGTACTTC.

CDR3 region: CASRPGVGNNSPLHF. CDR3 nucleotide sequence: TGTGCCAGCAGACCAGGCGTCGGGAATAATTCACCCCTCCACTTT. This chain joins TRBV6-5 and TRBJ1-6; D not resolved. The V gene's germline CDR1 is MNHEY and CDR2 SVGAGI. Trimming took off 6 bases at V and 5 bases at J, with 14 bases between the two ends. This CDR3 has 15 amino acids.

The chain uses TRBV10-3 and TRBJ2-7; a possible D gene is TRBD1 (6 bases). CDR3 length: 12 amino acids. CDR1 and CDR2 from the germline V gene are ENHRY and SYGVKD. V shed 3 bases and J shed 9 bases, with 12 bases lying between them. CDR3 amino acids: CAISDPGVVQYF. CDR3 in DNA: TGTGCCATCAGTGATCCAGGGGTTGTGCAGTACTTC.

This sequence joins TRBV7-2 and TRBJ2-7; TRBD2 is a possible D gene (5 bases). The CDR3 runs 14 residues. V was cut by 3 bases and J by 0 bases, with 9 bases left in between. Germline V lookup: CDR1 SGHTA, CDR2 FQGNSA. CDR3: CASSFGGRSYEQYF. Here the CDR3 DNA reads TGTGCCAGCAGCTTCGGAGGTCGCTCCTACGAGCAGTACTTC. The full variable domain, completed using reference TRBV7-2 and TRBJ2-7, is GAGVSQSPSNKVTEKGKDVELRCDPISGHTALYWYRQSLGQGLEFLIYFQGNSAPDKSGLPSDRFSAERTGGSVSTLTIQRTQQEDSAVYLCASSFGGRSYEQYFGPGTRLTVT.

The rearrangement uses TRBV30 and TRBJ1-1; D not certain. Germline V lookup: CDR1 GTSNPN, CDR2 SVGIG (reference sequence). The CDR3 runs 10 residues. Trimming left V 2 bases short and J 3 bases short, with 1 base between. The CDR3 nucleotides read TGTGCCTGGAGTTACACTGAAGCTTTCTTT. As protein: CAWSYTEAFF.

The chain couples TRBV19 to TRBJ1-5, with D unresolved. The CDR3 consists of 13 residues. From germline, CDR1 is LNHDA and CDR2 SQIVND (reference sequence). The V end lost 5 bases, the J end lost 6 bases, and 11 bases lay between the germline ends. CDR3 nucleotides: TGTGCCAGTAGTGGGCAACCTCGTCAGCCCCAGCATTTT. Protein: CASSGQPRQPQHF.

The chain is built from TRBV19 and TRBJ2-5; perhaps D is TRBD1 or TRBD2 (5 bases each). CDR1 and CDR2 from the germline V gene are LNHDA and SQIVND (reference sequence). This CDR3 contains 14 residues. V dropped 1 base and J dropped 1 base, with 7 bases sitting between them. The DNA for the CDR3 is TGTGCCAGTAGTATAGGTGGGGGCCAAGAGACCCAGTACTTC. Its translation is CASSIGGGQETQYF.

The rearrangement links TRBV4-1 to TRBJ1-2; TRBD1 matches 11 bases. This CDR3 contains 16 residues. The V gene's germline CDR1 is MGHRA and CDR2 YSYEKL. The J segment lost 0 bases and the V segment lost 6 bases, leaving 6 bases of the junction unmatched. The CDR3 reads CASRRTGGAANYGYTF. The CDR3 nucleotides read TGCGCCAGCAGAAGGACAGGGGGCGCCGCTAACTATGGCTACACCTTC.

V is TRBV10-3 and J is TRBJ2-3; D ambiguous. V lost 4 bases, J lost 6 bases, and 11 bases lay in between. Germline V CDR1 and CDR2: ENHRY, SYGVKD. There are 13 residues in the CDR3. CDR3 sequence reads: CAISAPPVDTQYF. The DNA for the CDR3 is TGTGCCATCAGTGCCCCCCCGGTGGATACGCAGTATTTT.